These 25 T cell receptor beta chains originate from one sample sequenced in a study of regulatory T cells in long-lasting Graves disease. With iRepertoire HTBI primers and Arm-PCR of CDR3 regions, TCR beta libraries were built. MiXCR was run by TCRdb on the multiplex PCR reads, yielding one entry per CDR3 protein. The sample holds 700,000 or so distinct CDR3 sequences, approximately 29% seen once. Time point denoted: persistent/refractory GD, antithyroid drugs over 5 years with positive TRAb. PBMC RNA served as the TCR library source. The sample consisted of peripheral blood mononuclear cells (PBMCs), taken when the disease was refractory, from a patient treated with antithyroid drugs. The receptors were gathered from a female donor with Graves disease.

This rearrangement joins TRBV28 to TRBJ2-4; D may match TRBD1 or TRBD2 (5 bases each). Per the germline V gene, CDR1 is MDHEN and CDR2 is SYDVKM. This CDR3 contains 14 residues. V was shortened by 4 bases and J by 8 bases, with 15 bases between the two germline ends. The CDR3 is CASSSGTLGHIQYF. The CDR3 DNA follows: TGTGCCAGCAGTTCCGGGACCCTGGGGCACATTCAGTACTTC.

The chain links TRBV10-3 to TRBJ1-1; unclear D gene. Germline V CDR1 and CDR2: ENHRY, SYGVKD. The CDR3 is 15 amino acids. V gave up 0 bases and J gave up 1 base, with 9 bases separating them. The CDR3 spells CAISESGFQNTEAFF. The CDR3 DNA reads TGTGCCATCAGTGAGTCGGGATTTCAGAACACTGAAGCTTTCTTT.

This clonotype was observed a few times. The chain is built from TRBV5-1 and TRBJ2-7; perhaps TRBD2 as D (6 bases). This CDR3 spans 14 amino acids. Between the trimmed V and J ends, which lost 4 bases and 2 bases, there was a span of 13 bases. Germline V CDR1 and CDR2: SGHRS, YFSETQ. The CDR3 region has the DNA TGCGCCAGCAGCCCCTCTAGCGTAGCCTACGAGCAGTACTTC. Its translation: CASSPSSVAYEQYF.

CDR3 in amino acids: CASRGDRSLLAGLGVQYF. Here the CDR3 DNA reads TGTGCCAGTAGGGGGGACAGATCCCTACTAGCGGGTCTTGGCGTTCAGTACTTC. The V gene is TRBV19, the J gene TRBJ2-4; 9 nucleotides agree with TRBD2. J was trimmed by 11 bases and V by 6 bases; bases with no gene match: 23. CDR3 size: 18 residues. CDR1 and CDR2 from the germline V gene are LNHDA and SQIVND (reference sequence).

The chain uses TRBV19 and TRBJ2-7; TRBD2 agrees at 10 bases. Germline V lookup: CDR1 LNHDA, CDR2 SQIVND (reference sequence). The J segment lost 5 bases and the V segment lost 9 bases, leaving 13 bases of the junction unmatched. There are 15 residues in the CDR3. The CDR3 DNA reads as TGTGCCAGCACTTACAAGCGGGAGGGCCCTCACGAGCAGTACTTC. The encoded protein is CASTYKREGPHEQYF.

This rearrangement joins TRBV28 to TRBJ1-1; D is uncertain. Trimming cost V 6 bases and J 4 bases, with 18 bases left between them. The CDR3 spans 15 residues. Germline V CDR1 and CDR2: MDHEN, SYDVKM. CDR3 region: CASRGNLGEGTEAFF. The DNA for the CDR3 is TGTGCCAGCAGGGGGAACCTCGGCGAGGGCACTGAAGCTTTCTTT.

A word on this clonotype: A junction end diverges from the germline sequence, so it may reflect a read error. V usage is TRBV5-1 and J usage is TRBJ1-1; D is ambiguous. Germline-derived CDR1 and CDR2 are SGHRS and YFSETQ. The CDR3 contains 12 residues. CDR3 bases: TGTGCCAGCAGCCCCGACTTCACTGAAGCTTTCTTT. Its protein is CASSPDFTEAFF.

This clonotype has more than one count but fewer than ten. V and J are TRBV7-3 and TRBJ1-1, with D possibly TRBD1 on 5 matching bases. This CDR3 has 14 amino acids. Germline-derived CDR1 and CDR2 are SGHTA and FQGTGA. V lost 0 bases, J lost 5 bases, and 10 bases lay in between. The CDR3 loop reads CASSLTGGKTEAFF. The CDR3 coding sequence is TGTGCCAGCAGCTTAACCGGGGGTAAGACTGAAGCTTTCTTT.

This clonotype has ten or more counts. The chain employs TRBV2 and TRBJ1-1, with D perhaps TRBD1 (6 bases). The V end was cut by 8 bases, the J end by 1 base, with 14 bases between. The CDR3 spans 14 residues. CDR1 and CDR2 from the germline V gene are SNHLY and FYNNEI. This chain's CDR3 is CASLTGTWNTEAFF. CDR3 DNA sequence: TGTGCCAGCTTGACAGGAACATGGAACACTGAAGCTTTCTTT.

V usage is TRBV20-1 and J usage is TRBJ1-1; maybe TRBD1 (5 bases). Trimming took off 0 bases at V and 10 bases at J, with 15 bases between the two ends. Per germline, CDR1 DFQATT and CDR2 SNEGSKA (reference sequence). This CDR3 has 13 amino acids. The CDR3 DNA follows: TGCAGTGCTAGAGATCGGGACCTCCGAGTAGCTTTCTTT. Its protein product is CSARDRDLRVAFF.

The chain's CDR3 is CASSQARTGVRYGYTF. In DNA form, the CDR3 reads TGTGCCAGCAGCCAAGCCCGGACAGGGGTTCGGTACGGCTACACCTTC. The chain employs TRBV3-1 and TRBJ1-2; 9 bases are shared with TRBD1. This CDR3 comprises 16 residues. The V gene end was trimmed by 1 base and the J gene end by 8 bases; junction bases not matched to a gene: 11. Looked up from germline, CDR1 is LGHDT and CDR2 is YNNKEL (reference sequence). Supplemented by reference TRBV3-1 and TRBJ1-2, the full variable domain reads DTAVSQTPKYLVTQMGNDKSIKCEQNLGHDTMYWYKQDSKKFLKIMFSYNNKELIINETVPNRFSPKSPDKAHLNLHINSLELGDSAVYFCASSQARTGVRYGYTFGSGTRLTVV.

As concerns this clonotype: One end of the junction fails to match germline, which may point to a read error. The chain recombines TRBV20-1 with TRBJ1-6; D call uncertain. The CDR3 is made up of 13 amino acids. The germline V gene has CDR1 DFQATT and CDR2 SNEGSKA (reference sequence). CDR3 sequence reads: CSTRRRGESPLHF. The CDR3 bases are TGCAGTACTAGAAGGCGGGGAGAGTCACCCCTCCACTTT.

The V call is TRBV20-1, the J call TRBJ2-5, with 8 bases identical to TRBD1. Germline V CDR1 and CDR2: DFQATT, SNEGSKA (reference sequence). This CDR3 is built from 18 residues. V shed 5 bases and J 1 base; nucleotides not matched to a gene: 18. CDR3 in DNA: TGCAGTGCTCCGAGCCCCCCGGGCCGGGACAGGATCCAAGAGACCCAGTACTTC. Translation: CSAPSPPGRDRIQETQYF.

The chain links TRBV10-2 to TRBJ2-5; 13 positions agree with TRBD2. This CDR3 spans 19 amino acids. Trimming removed 3 bases from V and 1 base from J; junction bases left unmatched: 11. Per the germline V gene, CDR1 is WSHSY and CDR2 is SAAADI. The CDR3 DNA is TGCGCCAGCAGTGATCGACTTGGACTAGCGGGAGCCCCCCAAGAGACCCAGTACTTC. Encoded protein: CASSDRLGLAGAPQETQYF.

This clonotype was recorded a few times. The chain recombines TRBV28 with TRBJ1-5; D unresolved. CDR1 and CDR2 (germline): MDHEN, SYDVKM. Trimming pared 4 bases from V and 9 bases from J, leaving 7 bases between. This CDR3 has 11 amino acids. The CDR3 bases are TGTGCCAGCAGTTCTCCTCGGCCCCAGCATTTT. Residues: CASSSPRPQHF.

This clonotype appeared a few times. The DNA for the CDR3 is TGTGCCACCAGCAGAGAGGGGGGCAATCAGCCCCAGCATTTT. Its translation is CATSREGGNQPQHF. J is TRBJ1-5 and V is TRBV15; D possibly corresponds to TRBD1 (5 bases). The ends were cut back, 0 bases at V and 2 bases at J, with 5 bases in the middle. Per the germline V gene, CDR1 is LNHNV and CDR2 is YYDKDF (reference sequence). This CDR3 comprises 14 residues.

V usage is TRBV10-3 and J usage is TRBJ1-2; 8 nucleotides agree with TRBD1. This CDR3 is built from 13 residues. Trimming at V came to 2 bases and at J to 7 bases, leaving 3 bases not matched to a gene. Germline CDR1 ENHRY, CDR2 SYGVKD. CDR3 bases: TGTGCCATCAGTGAGGACAGGGGCATTGGCTACACCTTC. Translation: CAISEDRGIGYTF.

This clonotype was observed a few times. The chain carries TRBV18 and TRBJ2-3, with no clear D. In germline, CDR1 is KGHSH, CDR2 LQKENI. The CDR3 is made up of 15 amino acids. V dropped 5 bases and J dropped 0 bases, with 12 bases sitting between them. CDR3 amino acids: CASSEGRSSTDTQYF. CDR3 coding DNA: TGTGCCAGCTCAGAAGGGCGGAGTAGCACAGATACGCAGTATTTT.

The rearrangement joins TRBV28 to TRBJ2-7; D possibly corresponds to TRBD2 (6 bases). The germline V gene has CDR1 MDHEN and CDR2 SYDVKM. The V end lost 6 bases, the J end lost 0 bases, and 15 bases lay between the germline ends. This CDR3 is 15 amino acids long. CDR3 sequence reads: CASRGEGLPSYEQYF. Written as DNA, the CDR3 is TGTGCCAGCAGAGGGGAAGGACTACCCTCCTACGAGCAGTACTTC.

This clonotype was seen once. The chain couples TRBV20-1 to TRBJ1-4, with D uncertain. The CDR3 runs 15 residues. CDR1 and CDR2 (germline): DFQATT, SNEGSKA (reference sequence). The germline V and J ends were trimmed by 1 base and 5 bases, with 14 bases remaining between them. The CDR3 nucleotides are TGCAGTGCTAGAGTGGGAGCGAAAGACAATGAAAAACTGTTTTTT. Protein: CSARVGAKDNEKLFF.

This clonotype showed up just a few times. The genes are TRBV12-3 or TRBV12-4 and TRBJ2-7; TRBD2 is a possible D gene (6 bases). Trimming took off 1 base at V and 5 bases at J, with 12 bases between the two ends. The CDR3 contains 14 residues. The CDR3 protein is CASSLEWGGHEQYF. The CDR3 nucleotides are TGTGCCAGCAGTTTAGAATGGGGAGGCCACGAGCAGTACTTC.

This clonotype was detected many times. The chain joins TRBV28 to TRBJ1-2; D gene uncertain. This CDR3 is 16 amino acids long. V gave up 4 bases and J gave up 8 bases, with 23 bases separating them. Looked up from germline, CDR1 is MDHEN and CDR2 is SYDVKM. The CDR3 protein is CASSSPIIQQDEGYTF. The DNA of the CDR3 is TGTGCCAGCAGTTCTCCAATAATCCAGCAGGATGAGGGCTACACCTTC.

This clonotype was seen more than once but under ten times. The chain recombines TRBV12-3 or TRBV12-4 with TRBJ2-5; D gene ambiguous. This CDR3 region has 13 residues. V lost 7 bases and J lost 5, with 14 bases in between. CDR3 in amino acids: CASNRKRYETQYF. CDR3 coding DNA: TGTGCCAGCAACCGGAAGAGGTACGAGACCCAGTACTTC.

This clonotype was counted ten times or more. This chain links TRBV6-1 with TRBJ1-1; 7 bases line up with TRBD1. The trim removed 6 bases at V and 1 base at J, leaving 8 bases unmatched. Germline V gives CDR1 MNHNS, CDR2 SASEGT. The CDR3 runs 15 residues. CDR3 nucleotides: TGTGCCAGCAGGCCACGTACAGGGGCGAACACTGAAGCTTTCTTT. Its translation is CASRPRTGANTEAFF.

This clonotype has just one count. The V and J genes are TRBV29-1 and TRBJ2-7, with D perhaps TRBD2 (5 bases). The CDR3 runs 14 residues. CDR1 is SQVTM, CDR2 ANQGSEA, per germline. V was clipped by 8 bases and J by 4 bases, with 21 bases between them. For the CDR3, the DNA is TGCAGCTTGGGCCCAGGTTCTAGCCGGTACGAGCAGTACTTC. It codes for CSLGPGSSRYEQYF.